These T cell receptor beta chains were read from a single sample in a study of CD8+ T cells in alopecia areata. Assay: immunoSEQ multiplex PCR; the TCRdb copy retains only in-frame clones and omits some. The data contain some 180,000 clones, approximately 49% of them singletons. The sample consisted of CD8+ T cells sorted from blood, taken around week 53, from a patient treated with tofacitinib. These receptors were collected from a human donor with alopecia areata. CDR3s leave out the opening cysteine and the closing phenylalanine or tryptophan. Clone size is given for some rows only: seen once, a few or many times, or a class if the clone is expanded.

length	V	J	size	CDR3
12	TRBV7-9	TRBJ1-2	NA	ASSTTQGARGYT
13	TRBV11-2	TRBJ1-4	few	ASSLEGDWGEKLF
12	TRBV7-8	TRBJ1-1	NA	ASSQIEGNTEAF
11	TRBV7-7	TRBJ2-3	NA	ASSLDRADTQY
12	TRBV4-3	TRBJ1-1	NA	ASSQVEGRTEAF
13	TRBV4-1	TRBJ1-1	NA	ASSQDSGGYTEAF
11	TRBV18	TRBJ2-5	NA	ASSPDRTETQY
14	TRBV27	TRBJ2-1	NA	ASSLSRWQGDNEQF
13	TRBV4-1	TRBJ2-7	few	ASSQVPPEDYEQY
13	TRBV5-4	TRBJ2-1	few	ASSLDTGLYNEQF
12	TRBV14	TRBJ2-1	NA	ASSQGTPYNEQF
16	TRBV5-8	TRBJ2-5	NA	ASSFSRTRGGAWETQY
11	TRBV11-1	TRBJ2-5	NA	ASSLPGLKTQY
12	TRBV27	TRBJ2-5	once	ASSLMQSAGTQY
10	TRBV7-9	TRBJ1-6	few	ASSLGGYPLH
15	TRBV11-2	TRBJ2-1	NA	ASSLGVAGTPYNEQF
13	TRBV9	TRBJ2-7	NA	ASSVDIGTAYEQY
11	TRBV30	TRBJ2-5	NA	AWSVKGGETQY
13	TRBV19	TRBJ2-3	few	ASTPAGGWTDTQY
9	TRBV15	TRBJ2-5	few	ATRGLETQY
15	TRBV15	TRBJ2-1	NA	ATSSLSLAGGGDEQF
11	TRBV6-5	TRBJ2-5	NA	ASSYASTRTQY
12	TRBV4-2	TRBJ2-7	NA	ASSQESQGYEQY
13	TRBV27	TRBJ1-2	few	ASSLTGVANYGYT
13	TRBV27	TRBJ2-1	NA	ASSRTSGGPNEQF
13	TRBV14	TRBJ2-1	few	ASSQGFNQYNEQF
12	TRBV11-1	TRBJ1-3	NA	ASSYTGSGNTIY
15	TRBV7-6	TRBJ1-3	many	ASSFQRGLTSGNTIY
14	TRBV14	TRBJ1-1	once	ASSQDEAGENTEAF
12	TRBV27	TRBJ1-2	NA	ASSPGGLGYGYT
13	TRBV19	TRBJ1-1	NA	ARRGRGREETEAF
12	TRBV10-3	TRBJ2-2	NA	AIKTDTMGGELF
14	TRBV13	TRBJ2-7	NA	ASSPEGGQGTYEQY
12	TRBV9	TRBJ2-1	NA	ASSGGGGASEQF
10	TRBV6-5	TRBJ2-2	NA	ASSQNTGELF
10	TRBV28	TRBJ2-7	NA	ASSVRGNEQY
13	TRBV5-1	TRBJ2-7	once	ASSPSQWVKYEQY
14	TRBV4-3	TRBJ1-4	NA	ASSQDFQGDNEKLF
12	TRBV6-5	TRBJ1-5	NA	ASTPWAENQPQH
11	TRBV2	TRBJ2-1	NA	ASSELPGHPTF
9	TRBV20-1	TRBJ2-5	NA	SASGDETQY
15	TRBV4-2	TRBJ1-6	few	ASSLWAAPSYNSPLH
13	TRBV6-6	TRBJ1-5	few	ASNEGHLSNQPQH
11	TRBV29-1	TRBJ2-1	NA	SAWDRRYNEQF
13	TRBV7-9	TRBJ1-5	few	ASSPGDGGNQPQH
10	TRBV29-1	TRBJ1-1	NA	SVGRMHTEAF
10	TRBV10-3	TRBJ2-7	few	AIRDRGYEQY
11	TRBV19	TRBJ1-6	NA	ASSIYEGPPLH
9	TRBV29-1	TRBJ1-2	few	SGQGGDGYT